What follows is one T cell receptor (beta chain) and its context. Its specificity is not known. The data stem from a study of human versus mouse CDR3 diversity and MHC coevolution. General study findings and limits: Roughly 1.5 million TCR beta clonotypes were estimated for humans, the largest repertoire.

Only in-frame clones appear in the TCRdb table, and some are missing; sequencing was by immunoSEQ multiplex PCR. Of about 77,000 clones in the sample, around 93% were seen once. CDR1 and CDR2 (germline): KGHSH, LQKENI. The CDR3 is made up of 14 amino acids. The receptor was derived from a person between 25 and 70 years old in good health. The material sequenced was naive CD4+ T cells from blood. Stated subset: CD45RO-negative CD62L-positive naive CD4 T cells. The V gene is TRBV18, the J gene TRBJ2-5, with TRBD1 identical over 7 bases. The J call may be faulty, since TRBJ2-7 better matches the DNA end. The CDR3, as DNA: TGTGCCAGCTCATCGGGACAGCACGAGTACGAGCAGTACTTC. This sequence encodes CASSSGQHEYEQYF.